The clone carrying this T cell receptor (beta chain) was recorded many times. Researchers defined stable Graves' hyperthyroidism as no ophthalmopathy progression within 18 months. There are 12 residues in the CDR3. V gave up 3 bases and J gave up 8 bases, with 11 bases separating them. The germline gives CDR1 LNHDA, CDR2 SQIVND (reference sequence). These data originate in a study of T cells in Graves' hyperthyroidism and ophthalmopathy. The TCR beta CDR3 regions underwent amplification using RNA transcripts as the source. The HTBI primer set drove a first-round RT-PCR of the TCR CDR3. MiXCR, applied by TCRdb to the multiplex PCR reads, yields one record per CDR3 protein. The sample consists of about 350,000 distinct CDR3 sequences, more than 11% of them appearing once.

This TCR was recovered from a woman in her 30s with Graves' hyperthyroidism. The chain recombines TRBV19 with TRBJ2-7; D possibly corresponds to TRBD2 (6 bases). The source material was blood. The CDR3 DNA reads as TGTGCCAGTAGTATGCGGGACGGACAGCAGTACTTC. It yields the protein CASSMRDGQQYF.